This passage covers 26 T cell receptor beta chains from one sample sequenced in a study of human T cells and chemical hapten exposure (dated by TCRdb to about 2021). In the paper's terms, the time point label means: healthy volunteer bleed at 2 weeks. Total RNA was extracted from unfractionated whole blood that had been collected in Tempus Blood RNA tubes. Preparation of the library involved RACE. TCRdb names NextSeq 500 as the instrument used. The public sequencing data were trimmed at Q25 with fastp and processed into clonotypes with MiXCR by TCRdb, which kept only in-frame beta chains. Entries that share a CDR3 protein sequence are merged under the most common genes and DNA. Present in this sample are about 93,000 distinct CDR3 sequences, about 8.7% of which were seen just once. The top ten hold 2.9% of the sample. Sequencing input: whole blood. These TCRs come from a female donor in good health. Some clones in this sample may be carry-over from other donors' samples.

CDR3 bases: TGCGCCAGCAGCCAAGATTTTAACGGGAGGGCCGGCGATACGCAGTATTTT. It is translated as CASSQDFNGRAGDTQYF. The V and J genes are TRBV4-1 and TRBJ2-3; 8 bases agree with TRBD2. Per germline, CDR1 MGHRA and CDR2 YSYEKL. The V gene end was trimmed by 0 bases and the J gene end by 6 bases; junction bases not matched to a gene: 11. CDR3 length equals 17 residues.

The rearrangement uses TRBV5-1 and TRBJ1-1; tentatively, D is TRBD1 (5 bases). This CDR3 region has 14 residues. The V end lost 0 bases, the J end lost 5 bases, and 11 bases lay between the germline ends. The germline V gene has CDR1 SGHRS and CDR2 YFSETQ. The CDR3 DNA follows: TGCGCCAGCAGCTTGGAAGACAGACTGACTGAAGCTTTCTTT. Residues: CASSLEDRLTEAFF.

The chain combines TRBV3-1 with TRBJ2-7; 7 bases agree with TRBD1. This CDR3 region has 12 residues. V shed 4 bases, J shed 6 bases, and the junction held 3 bases outside the gene matches. Germline CDR1 reads LGHDT; CDR2 reads YNNKEL (reference sequence). CDR3 in DNA: TGTGCCAGCAGCCCAAGGACAGGCGAGCAGTACTTC. This translates into CASSPRTGEQYF.

This clonotype was counted ten times or more. V gene TRBV2 combines with J gene TRBJ1-2, with TRBD1 matching 9 bases. The CDR3 contains 13 residues. V lost 7 bases, J lost 6 bases, and 6 bases stayed unmatched. CDR1 is SNHLY, CDR2 FYNNEI, per germline. CDR3 residues: CASKRDRENGYTF. The CDR3 DNA is TGTGCCAGCAAAAGGGACAGGGAGAATGGCTACACCTTC.

This clonotype was counted between two and nine times. This chain uses TRBV6-6 with TRBJ2-3, with TRBD1 matching 9 bases. V trimming: 1 base; J trimming: 2 bases; junction bases outside the gene matches: 7. Germline lookup yields CDR1 MNHNY and CDR2 SVGAGI (reference sequence). CDR3 length: 17 amino acids. The CDR3 region has the DNA TGTGCCAGCAGTTACTACCCCAGGACAGGGGTCACAGATACGCAGTATTTT. It codes for CASSYYPRTGVTDTQYF.

This clonotype was picked up many times. The V and J genes are TRBV28 and TRBJ2-3; D may be TRBD1 (6 bases). The CDR3 contains 15 residues. Germline CDR1 reads MDHEN; CDR2 reads SYDVKM. The V gene lost 7 bases and the J gene lost 3 bases, with 17 bases spanning the gap. The CDR3 here is CASTSQGYETDTQYF. CDR3 DNA: TGTGCCAGCACTTCCCAGGGGTATGAAACAGATACGCAGTATTTT. The full variable domain, rest sourced from reference TRBV28 and TRBJ2-3, is DVKVTQSSRYLVKRTGEKVFLECVQDMDHENMFWYRQDPGLGLRLIYFSYDVKMKEKGDIPEGYSVSREKKERFSLILESASTNQTSMYLCASTSQGYETDTQYFGPGTRLTVL.

The rearrangement uses TRBV6-2 or TRBV6-3 and TRBJ2-3, with 7 bases fitting TRBD1. Unmatched junction bases numbered 3, after V lost 6 bases and J lost 3 bases. The CDR3 contains 13 residues. Per germline, CDR1 MNHEY and CDR2 SVGEGT. Here the CDR3 reads CASREGATDTQYF. The CDR3 DNA follows: TGTGCCAGCAGAGAGGGGGCAACAGATACGCAGTATTTT.

The rearrangement uses TRBV4-3 and TRBJ1-2; possible D gene TRBD1, 6 bases. The CDR3 consists of 18 residues. Germline-derived CDR1 and CDR2 are LGHNA and YSLEER. Between the trimmed V and J ends, which lost 0 bases and 7 bases, there was a span of 24 bases. The CDR3, as DNA: TGCGCCAGCAGCCAAGATGGCCTACCGTACAGGGAGATTCTTGGCTACACCTTC. Its translation: CASSQDGLPYREILGYTF.

This clonotype was recorded many times. The gene calls are TRBV6-5 and TRBJ1-1; no clear D gene. The CDR3 totals 16 residues. Trimming stripped 4 bases from V and 1 base from J, with 16 bases between. Looked up from germline, CDR1 is MNHEY and CDR2 is SVGAGI. The CDR3 DNA sequence: TGTGCCAGCAGTTTCCGGGGTATGGGAGGGAACACTGAAGCTTTCTTT. This encodes CASSFRGMGGNTEAFF.

The chain links TRBV7-9 to TRBJ1-4; TRBD1 matches at 8 bases. The V gene's germline CDR1 is SEHNR and CDR2 FQNEAQ (reference sequence). The CDR3 is 17 amino acids. Trimming at V came to 2 bases and at J to 5 bases, leaving 10 bases not matched to a gene. The CDR3 DNA follows: TGTGCCAGCAGCTTAATTTCGGTCCGGACAGGGAATGAAAAACTGTTTTTT. This codes for CASSLISVRTGNEKLFF.

This clonotype occurred a few times. This chain uses TRBV5-1 with TRBJ1-1; 10 bases match TRBD1. The V and J ends lost 3 bases and 1 base, in that order; junction bases with no gene match: 6. Germline assignment: CDR1 SGHRS and CDR2 YFSETQ. This CDR3 spans 16 amino acids. The CDR3 region has the DNA TGCGCCAGCAGCTCAGGGACAGGGGACTCGAACACTGAAGCTTTCTTT. Amino acid sequence: CASSSGTGDSNTEAFF. Combining the CDR3 with reference TRBV5-1 and TRBJ1-1 gives the whole variable domain KAGVTQTPRYLIKTRGQQVTLSCSPISGHRSVSWYQQTPGQGLQFLFEYFSETQRNKGNFPGRFSGRQFSNSRSEMNVSTLELGDSALYLCASSSGTGDSNTEAFFGQGTRLTVV.

The V call is TRBV6-1, the J call TRBJ1-3; perhaps TRBD1 as D (6 bases). The CDR3 totals 16 residues. The V and J ends lost 0 bases and 2 bases respectively, with 11 bases between them. Germline-derived CDR1 and CDR2 are MNHNS and SASEGT. The CDR3 nucleotides are TGTGCCAGCAGTGAAGCCTGGGCAGGGGCTGGAAACACCATATATTTT. It encodes CASSEAWAGAGNTIYF.

This clonotype was seen many times. The junction departs from the called germline gene at one end, perhaps through a read error. The chain carries TRBV4-3 and TRBJ1-5, with TRBD1 identical over 7 bases. Germline CDR1 LGHNA, CDR2 YSLEER. CDR3 length: 15 residues. Here the CDR3 reads CASSQGGGGNQPQHF. CDR3 sequence (DNA): TGTGCCAGCAGCCAAGGAGGGGGCGGCAATCAGCCCCAGCATTTT.

This clonotype was counted many times. This rearrangement joins TRBV29-1 to TRBJ2-1, with D possibly being TRBD2 (6 bases). This CDR3 has 11 amino acids. Per the germline V gene, CDR1 is SQVTM and CDR2 is ANQGSEA. Trimming removed 7 bases from V and 8 bases from J, with 12 bases in between. This CDR3 reads CSARLDHEQFF. CDR3 bases: TGCAGCGCCCGACTAGATCATGAGCAGTTCTTC.

This clonotype has at least ten counts. This sequence joins TRBV3-1 and TRBJ2-7; D remains unclear. Germline V gene sequence: CDR1 LGHDT, CDR2 YNNKEL (reference sequence). This CDR3 comprises 13 residues. Trimming cost V 1 base and J 2 bases, with 6 bases left between them. CDR3 loop: CASSQGLTYEQYF. The CDR3 DNA reads TGTGCCAGCAGCCAAGGACTTACCTACGAGCAGTACTTC.

The chain carries TRBV30 and TRBJ1-1; D is possibly TRBD1 (5 bases). The CDR3 has 10 amino acids. The germline V gene has CDR1 GTSNPN and CDR2 SVGIG (reference sequence). Trimming removed 5 bases at V and 9 bases at J, with 10 bases between. The CDR3 DNA reads TGTGCCTGGGGTGACAGCAAAGCTTTCTTT. This codes for CAWGDSKAFF.

On this clonotype: A much bigger clone sits one base away, suggesting this may be a read error. V usage is TRBV24-1 and J usage is TRBJ2-3, with 9 bases aligning to TRBD2. V lost 8 bases, J lost 5 bases, and 16 bases stayed unmatched. The length of the CDR3 is 17 residues. Germline CDR1 KGHDR, CDR2 SFDVKD. CDR3 amino acids: CATNETTSGLSRDTQYF. As DNA, the CDR3 is TGTGCCACCAATGAAACGACTAGCGGACTCTCCAGAGATACGCAGTATTTT.

The CDR3, as DNA: TGTGCCAGCAGCTTGGAAAATAGCGCAGATACGCAGTATTTT. Translation: CASSLENSADTQYF. This rearrangement joins TRBV5-4 to TRBJ2-3, with D perhaps TRBD2 (5 bases). V was clipped by 0 bases and J by 4 bases, with 9 bases between them. Germline CDR1 SGHNT, CDR2 YYREEE (reference sequence). This CDR3 is built from 14 residues.

The sample holds a few counts of this clonotype. CDR3 loop: CASSPYPGTGEEGAFF. The CDR3 nucleotides are TGCGCCAGCAGCCCTTACCCCGGGACAGGGGAAGAAGGGGCTTTCTTT. The rearrangement uses TRBV4-1 and TRBJ1-1, with TRBD1 matching 10 bases. Germline-derived CDR1 and CDR2 are MGHRA and YSYEKL. The CDR3 runs 16 residues. Unmatched junction bases numbered 16, after V lost 4 bases and J lost 11 bases.

This clonotype has at least ten counts. The chain combines TRBV12-3 or TRBV12-4 with TRBJ2-7; 7 nucleotides match TRBD1. There are 13 residues in the CDR3. V gave up 6 bases and J gave up 2 bases; unmatched junction bases: 4. CDR3 residues: CASSRQGPYEQYF. The CDR3 bases are TGTGCCAGCAGCAGACAGGGCCCCTACGAGCAGTACTTC.

The sample holds many counts of this clonotype. The chain joins TRBV2 to TRBJ2-1, with D perhaps TRBD2 (6 bases). The CDR3 runs to 14 residues. V gave up 6 bases and J gave up 4 bases, with 13 bases separating them. CDR1 is SNHLY and CDR2 is FYNNEI in the germline V gene. CDR3 region: CASRGGETYNEQFF. DNA of the CDR3: TGTGCCAGCAGGGGCGGGGAGACGTACAATGAGCAGTTCTTC.

In its sample, this clonotype was seen a few times. The chain is built from TRBV25-1 and TRBJ2-7; D may be TRBD1 (5 bases). Germline V gene data show CDR1 as MGHDK and CDR2 as SYGVNS. V was cut by 8 bases and J by 0 bases, with 14 bases left in between. This CDR3 contains 14 residues. The DNA of the CDR3 is TGTGCCAGCCCGCGGACACCCGTCTCCTACGAGCAGTACTTC. The encoded protein is CASPRTPVSYEQYF.

In its sample, this clonotype was seen a few times. The V gene is TRBV20-1, the J gene TRBJ2-7, with 10 bases matching TRBD2. The CDR3 covers 14 residues. CDR1 and CDR2 from the germline V gene are DFQATT and SNEGSKA (reference sequence). The ends lost 1 base at V and 4 bases at J; junction bases unmatched: 4. In DNA form, the CDR3 reads TGCAGTGCTAGAGCTAGCGGGAGCATGTACGAGCAGTACTTC. It yields the protein CSARASGSMYEQYF.

In this sample, this clonotype turned up many times. The rearrangement links TRBV29-1 to TRBJ2-5, with D maybe TRBD2 (5 bases). The CDR3 consists of 13 residues. V lost 4 bases and J lost 1, with 10 bases in between. Germline V gene data show CDR1 as SQVTM and CDR2 as ANQGSEA. CDR3 sequence (DNA): TGCAGCGTTGTAGACTACCGCCAAGAGACCCAGTACTTC. Translated, it gives CSVVDYRQETQYF.

The J gene is TRBJ2-1, the V gene TRBV29-1, with TRBD1 matching over 7 bases. The CDR3 is made up of 12 amino acids. CDR1 is SQVTM, CDR2 ANQGSEA, per germline. Trimming cost V 1 base and J 8 bases; bases outside gene matches: 2. The CDR3 here is CSVEGQGDEQFF. The CDR3 bases are TGCAGCGTTGAAGGGCAGGGGGATGAGCAGTTCTTC.

The J gene is TRBJ2-6, the V gene TRBV7-8; tentative D call: TRBD1 (6 bases). There are 15 residues in the CDR3. Germline V CDR1 and CDR2: SGHVS, FQNEAQ. Trimming pared 1 base from V and 4 bases from J, leaving 8 bases between. The CDR3 protein is CASSLEGVGANVLTF. Written as DNA, the CDR3 is TGTGCCAGCAGCTTAGAGGGGGTGGGGGCCAACGTCCTGACTTTC.